The 15 T cell receptor beta chains below come from one sample, sequenced in a study of T and B cells in COVID-19 patients. Multiplex PCR with BIOMED2 TRB-A/B primer pools amplified TRB rearrangements. In TCRdb, the multiplex PCR reads were re-called with MiXCR into one record per CDR3 protein. The table has roughly 5,400 distinct CDR3 sequences, roughly 30% seen once. Blood genomic DNA input for TRB amplification was about 220-500 ng. Sequenced material: blood. The receptors come from a human donor with active COVID-19.

The genes are TRBV27 and TRBJ2-2, with 13 nucleotides matching TRBD2. The CDR3 runs 15 residues. Germline V gives CDR1 MNHEY, CDR2 SMNVEV (reference sequence). V shed 6 bases and J 5 bases; nucleotides not matched to a gene: 3. Here the CDR3 DNA reads TGTGCCAGCAGGGTACTAGCGGGAGGGACCGGGGAGCTGTTTTTT. This translates into CASRVLAGGTGELFF.

This chain uses TRBV4-2 with TRBJ2-7, with 12 nucleotides matching TRBD1. CDR3 length: 15 amino acids. Looked up from germline, CDR1 is LGHNA and CDR2 is YNFKEQ. The V segment lost 5 bases and the J segment 4 bases; nucleotides outside the gene matches: 6. CDR3 DNA sequence: TGTGCCAGCAGCGAAAGGGACAGGGGGCAATACGAGCAGTACTTC. It is translated as CASSERDRGQYEQYF.

CDR3 residues: CASSLGLVTDTQYF. CDR3 nucleotides: TGTGCCAGCAGCCTAGGACTAGTAACAGATACGCAGTATTTT. The chain couples TRBV11-2 to TRBJ2-3, with 7 bases identical to TRBD2. With 5 bases clipped from V and 3 bases from J, the junction kept 5 bases outside the gene matches. CDR1 is SGHAT, CDR2 FQNNGV, per germline. There are 14 residues in the CDR3. The full variable domain, its missing parts supplied by reference TRBV11-2 and TRBJ2-3, is EAGVAQSPRYKIIEKRQSVAFWCNPISGHATLYWYQQILGQGPKLLIQFQNNGVVDDSQLPKDRFSAERLKGVDSTLKIQPAKLEDSAVYLCASSLGLVTDTQYFGPGTRLTVL.

The gene calls are TRBV6-5 and TRBJ2-3, with TRBD1 as a possible D gene (9 bases). Germline V gives CDR1 MNHEY, CDR2 SVGAGI. V was cut by 5 bases and J by 2 bases, with 26 bases left in between. The CDR3 covers 19 residues. CDR3: CASSQTDRGTSVSTDTQYF. The CDR3 region has the DNA TGTGCCAGCAGTCAAACTGACAGGGGGACTAGTGTGTCCACAGATACGCAGTATTTT.

The rearrangement uses TRBV6-5 and TRBJ1-1, with D possibly being TRBD1 (6 bases). The germline V gene encodes CDR1 MNHEY and CDR2 SVGAGI. V lost 4 bases and J lost 4, with 10 bases in between. The CDR3 sequence is 13 residues long. The CDR3 DNA reads as TGTGCCAGCAGTTTAGGGGGTAGCACTGAAGCTTTCTTT. The encoded protein is CASSLGGSTEAFF.

In this sample, this clonotype turned up many times. The V call is TRBV13, the J call TRBJ1-4, with 7 positions matching TRBD1. This CDR3 has 15 amino acids. J lost 0 bases, V lost 5 bases, and 3 bases had no gene match. CDR1 and CDR2 from the germline V gene are PRHDT and FYEKMQ (reference sequence). The CDR3 is CASSPGTATNEKLFF. The CDR3 DNA reads TGTGCCAGCAGCCCCGGGACAGCAACTAATGAAAAACTGTTTTTT.

V is TRBV5-1 and J is TRBJ2-2, with D hard to call. CDR1 is SGHRS and CDR2 is YFSETQ in the germline V gene. CDR3 size: 15 residues. V lost 0 bases and J lost 0, with 6 bases in between. The CDR3 DNA reads as TGCGCCAGCAGCTTGGGCACAGCGAACACCGGGGAGCTGTTTTTT. Protein: CASSLGTANTGELFF.

This clonotype is large (0.1 to 1%) in the sample. The chain carries TRBV6-2 or TRBV6-3 and TRBJ2-2; 7 nucleotides align to TRBD1. Germline CDR1 MNHEY, CDR2 SVGEGT. CDR3 length: 15 residues. With V trimmed by 2 bases and J by 9 bases, 9 bases remained unmatched. The CDR3 region has the DNA TGTGCCAGCAGTTACAACAGGGGCTACTTCAGGGAGCTGTTTTTT. Translation: CASSYNRGYFRELFF.

In this sample, this clonotype is medium-sized. The chain carries TRBV6-5 and TRBJ2-4; D ambiguous. CDR1 and CDR2 (germline): MNHEY, SVGAGI. Trimming took off 6 bases at V and 0 bases at J, with 6 bases between the two ends. This CDR3 contains 13 residues. The CDR3 DNA follows: TGTGCCAGCAGGGAGTCAGCCAAAAACATTCAGTACTTC. Its protein product is CASRESAKNIQYF.

This clonotype was seen once. The rearrangement links TRBV29-1 to TRBJ2-2, with 14 bases that match TRBD2. Germline values: CDR1 SQVTM, CDR2 ANQGSEA. V lost 4 bases and J lost 5; bases outside the gene matches: 0. There are 14 residues in the CDR3. The CDR3 spells CSVGLAGGTGELFF. In nucleotides, the CDR3 is TGCAGCGTTGGACTAGCGGGAGGGACCGGGGAGCTGTTTTTT.

Within the sample, this clonotype is medium-sized (0.01 to 0.1%). V usage is TRBV27 and J usage is TRBJ2-7; possibly TRBD2 for D (7 bases). The CDR3 length is 14 residues. V lost 6 bases, J lost 4 bases, and 16 bases lay in between. CDR1 and CDR2 (germline): MNHEY, SMNVEV (reference sequence). The chain's CDR3 is CASRGRGAPYEQYF. The CDR3 DNA is TGTGCCAGCAGGGGGAGGGGGGCGCCGTACGAGCAGTACTTC.

This clonotype qualifies as medium-sized (0.01 to 0.1%). The CDR3 sequence: CASSIAGTGGAGYEQYF. CDR3 in DNA: TGTGCCAGTAGTATTGCCGGGACAGGGGGCGCCGGCTACGAGCAGTACTTC. The chain has TRBV19 and TRBJ2-7; 12 positions agree with TRBD1. The CDR3 is 17 amino acids. Per the germline V gene, CDR1 is LNHDA and CDR2 is SQIVND (reference sequence). Trimming at V came to 3 bases and at J to 3 bases, leaving 9 bases not matched to a gene.

This clonotype is medium-sized by share. This rearrangement joins TRBV18 to TRBJ2-7, with TRBD1 matching 9 bases. Germline CDR1 reads KGHSH; CDR2 reads LQKENI. The junction had 2 bases not matched to a gene; V was cut back by 4 bases and J by 7 bases. The CDR3 has 12 residues. The CDR3 loop reads CASSRTGEEQYF. The CDR3 coding sequence is TGTGCCAGCTCACGGACAGGGGAAGAGCAGTACTTC.

The chain carries TRBV7-2 and TRBJ2-7, with D perhaps being TRBD1 or TRBD2 (5 bases each). The V gene's germline CDR1 is SGHTA and CDR2 FQGNSA. The CDR3 is 15 amino acids. Trimming shortened V by 5 bases and J by 7 bases, and 21 bases separated the two germline ends. The CDR3 is CASSITGALVREQYF. CDR3 bases: TGTGCCAGCAGCATTACCGGGGCCCTTGTGCGAGAGCAGTACTTC. The complete variable domain, with remaining parts taken from reference TRBV7-2 and TRBJ2-7, reads GAGVSQSPSNKVTEKGKDVELRCDPISGHTALYWYRQSLGQGLEFLIYFQGNSAPDKSGLPSDRFSAERTGGSVSTLTIQRTQQEDSAVYLCASSITGALVREQYFGPGTRLTVT.

By proportion, this clonotype is medium-sized. V gene TRBV15 combines with J gene TRBJ1-5; D uncertain. V was clipped by 1 base and J by 9 bases, with 7 bases between them. The CDR3 length is 12 residues. Germline loops: CDR1 LNHNV, CDR2 YYDKDF (reference sequence). The CDR3 DNA is TGTGCCACCAGCAGAGTAGAGGGGCCCCAGCATTTT. It is translated as CATSRVEGPQHF.